This T cell receptor (beta chain) was sequenced for a study of cytomegalovirus exposure and HLA in healthy donors. In the study overall: Researchers previously reported finding some 110 million unique TCR beta sequences from about 170 million T cells.

The PCR had 60 Vbeta and 13 Jbeta primers. The table came from immunoSEQ multiplex PCR; TCRdb's copy has only in-frame clones and leaves some out. The sample has 150,000 to 200,000 clones, 75% to 80% seen once. J lost 7 bases, V lost 3 bases, and 7 bases had no gene match. The CDR3 runs 15 residues. Germline V gene data show CDR1 as MGHRA and CDR2 as YSYEKL. The sample comprised PBMCs. This receptor was identified in a young woman in good health and CMV-seropositive. The chain joins TRBV4-1 to TRBJ2-1, with 9 nucleotides matching TRBD2. The CDR3 sequence: CASSHLAGSQNEQFF. CDR3 in DNA: TGCGCCAGCAGCCACCTAGCGGGATCTCAGAATGAGCAGTTCTTC.